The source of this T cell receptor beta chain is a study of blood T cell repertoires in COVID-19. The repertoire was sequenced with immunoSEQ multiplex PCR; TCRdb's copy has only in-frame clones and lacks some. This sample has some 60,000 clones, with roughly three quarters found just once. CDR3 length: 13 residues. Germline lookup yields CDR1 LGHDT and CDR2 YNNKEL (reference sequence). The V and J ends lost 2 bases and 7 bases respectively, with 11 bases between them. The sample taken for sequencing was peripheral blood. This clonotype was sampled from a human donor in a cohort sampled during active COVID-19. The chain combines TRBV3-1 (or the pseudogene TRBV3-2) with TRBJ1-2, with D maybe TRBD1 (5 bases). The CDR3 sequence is CASSQPGGTGYTF. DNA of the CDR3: TGTGCCAGCAGCCAACCTGGAGGGACTGGCTACACCTTC.